These 10 T cell receptor beta chains came from one sample sequenced in a study of T cells expressing NK-cell markers. Reprocessing the 5' RACE reads, TCRdb reports a single entry for every CDR3 protein and omits DNA. This specimen shows about 260,000 distinct CDR3 sequences; the ten leading clones hold 4% to 5%. Input material: blood T cells: a sorted CD56 or NKG2C T cell subset, CD4+ or CD8+ T cells, or bulk PBMC T cells (not recorded which). These receptor sequences come from a woman between 18 and 70 years old in good health.

J is TRBJ2-7 and V is TRBV29-1; TCRdb indicates TRBD1, and absent DNA this call remains unverified. In germline, CDR1 is SQVTM, CDR2 ANQGSEA. The CDR3 is made up of 12 amino acids. Here the CDR3 reads CSVEGQGYEQYF.

The J gene is TRBJ2-3, the V gene TRBV30; TCRdb returns TRBD1, unconfirmable since there is no DNA. The CDR3 length is 13 residues. Germline V gives CDR1 GTSNPN, CDR2 SVGIG (reference sequence). CDR3 sequence reads: CAWSRALGDTQYF. Using reference TRBV30 and TRBJ2-3 for the parts outside the CDR3, the full variable domain is SQTIHQWPATLVQPVGSPLSLECTVEGTSNPNLYWYRQAAGRGLQLLFYSVGIGQISSEVPQNLSASRPQDRQFILSSKKLLLSDSGFYLCAWSRALGDTQYFGPGTRLTVL.

The V gene is TRBV9, the J gene TRBJ2-5; TCRdb picks TRBD2, but there is no DNA to check that call. Germline V gives CDR1 SGDLS, CDR2 YYNGEE. There are 14 residues in the CDR3. CDR3: CASSVSGGRETQYF.

The chain is built from TRBV29-1 and TRBJ2-3; TCRdb selects TRBD2, and the lack of DNA leaves this call unchecked. This CDR3 spans 15 amino acids. Germline CDR1 and CDR2: SQVTM and ANQGSEA. CDR3 in amino acids: CSVAPTSGGADTQYF.

This chain links TRBV18 with TRBJ1-5. The CDR3 consists of 13 residues. The V gene's germline CDR1 is KGHSH and CDR2 LQKENI. CDR3 region: CASSPGLPEPQHF.

The rearrangement links TRBV28 to TRBJ2-7. The CDR3 is 15 amino acids. Germline assignment: CDR1 MDHEN and CDR2 SYDVKM. The CDR3 loop reads CASSLFTPNYYEQYF.

CDR3 sequence reads: CTSTDQETQYF. The gene calls are TRBV20-1 and TRBJ2-5. This CDR3 has 11 residues. CDR1 is DFQATT, CDR2 SNEGSKA, per germline (reference sequence).

This sequence joins TRBV4-2 and TRBJ1-1. The CDR3 contains 11 residues. CDR1 and CDR2 (germline): LGHNA, YNFKEQ. CDR3 sequence: CASSQETRAFF.

V and J are TRBV5-1 and TRBJ2-1; TCRdb returns TRBD2, unconfirmable since there is no DNA. Germline V CDR1 and CDR2: SGHRS, YFSETQ. This CDR3 is 15 amino acids long. This CDR3 reads CASSFNGGDVNEQFF.

The rearrangement joins TRBV12-3 or TRBV12-4 to TRBJ1-2; TCRdb's D call of TRBD1 is untestable without DNA. The CDR3 has 12 residues. CDR3 sequence reads: CASLGQGDGYTF.